The entry that follows covers one T cell receptor beta chain sequence. Antigen: not known. The data derive from a study of cytomegalovirus exposure and HLA in healthy donors. The study's findings and limits: An analysis done earlier found most TCR beta V segments productive about 87% or about 30% of the time. In a later analysis, TCR association rates varied by HLA locus: DRB1 most, HLA-C fewest. A missense variant in DCLRE1C was later tied to TCR beta V- and J-gene trimming. A later analysis appeared to link common viral pathogens to several of the most significant clusters.

CDR3 length equals 12 residues. Germline V gives CDR1 GTSNPN, CDR2 SVGIG (reference sequence). V shed 5 bases and J shed 4 bases, with 11 bases lying between them. 60 Vbeta and 13 Jbeta primers were used in PCR. The method was immunoSEQ multiplex PCR; TCRdb's version includes in-frame clones alone and lacks a portion of them. The profile covers around 130,000 clones, with 80% to 90% appearing a single time and around 6.4% taken by the ten largest. The receptor's source is a woman between 35 and 50 years old in good health and CMV-seropositive. The chain couples TRBV30 to TRBJ2-5, with TRBD2 as a possible D gene (6 bases). Material: PBMCs. CDR3 DNA: TGTGCCTGGGGGGAGGTGGGAGAGACCCAGTACTTC. Translation: CAWGEVGETQYF. Combining the CDR3 with reference TRBV30 and TRBJ2-5 gives the whole variable domain SQTIHQWPATLVQPVGSPLSLECTVEGTSNPNLYWYRQAAGRGLQLLFYSVGIGQISSEVPQNLSASRPQDRQFILSSKKLLLSDSGFYLCAWGEVGETQYFGPGTRLLVL.